This is a list of T cell receptor beta chains from one sample in a study of shared clonotypes between healthy human individuals. Repertoires were generated with immunoSEQ multiplex PCR, while TCRdb's copy carries only in-frame clones and drops some. The sample lists some 490,000 clones, approximately 81% occurring once. Sequenced sample: PBMCs. Source of these receptors: a woman aged 40 to 55 in good health. Some clones in this sample may be carry-over from other donors' samples. The CDR3 runs from the conserved cysteine through the conserved F or W. Fields, in order: CDR3 DNA, CDR3 protein, J gene, clone size, D gene, V gene. D genes are given only for firm matches. Only part of the rows carry a size: once, few, many, or a class if the clone is expanded.

CDR3nt: TGTGCCAGCAGCGGAACTGGGAAGTACGAGACCCAGTACTTC
CDR3aa: CASSGTGKYETQYF
j_gene: TRBJ2-5
abundance: .
d_gene: .
v_gene: TRBV6-1

CDR3nt: TGTGCCGGCAGCCAAGTAGACGGTACTGAAGCTTTCTTT
CDR3aa: CAGSQVDGTEAFF
j_gene: TRBJ1-1
abundance: .
d_gene: .
v_gene: TRBV14

CDR3nt: TGTGCCAGCAGTTTTCAGGAAGGACGGTACGAGCAGTACTTC
CDR3aa: CASSFQEGRYEQYF
j_gene: TRBJ2-7
abundance: .
d_gene: .
v_gene: TRBV27

CDR3nt: TGTGCCAGCAACCCGATAGCGGGAGGGCTGGGAGATACGCAGTATTTT
CDR3aa: CASNPIAGGLGDTQYF
j_gene: TRBJ2-3
abundance: .
d_gene: TRBD2
v_gene: TRBV5-4

CDR3nt: TGTGCCAGCAGCCGGGACCGAGGGGTCGACGAGCAGTACTTC
CDR3aa: CASSRDRGVDEQYF
j_gene: TRBJ2-7
abundance: .
d_gene: .
v_gene: TRBV7-9

CDR3nt: TGCAGTGCTAGTCCCGCGGGACAGTTCTTC
CDR3aa: CSASPAGQFF
j_gene: TRBJ2-1
abundance: .
d_gene: .
v_gene: TRBV20-1

CDR3nt: TGCGCCAGCAGCCAATTGGTAGCGGCCTCCTACGAGCAGTACTTC
CDR3aa: CASSQLVAASYEQYF
j_gene: TRBJ2-7
abundance: .
d_gene: .
v_gene: TRBV4-1

CDR3nt: TGTGCCAGCAGTCCCAGGGGGGGGCTTGAGCAGTTCTTC
CDR3aa: CASSPRGGLEQFF
j_gene: TRBJ2-1
abundance: once
d_gene: .
v_gene: TRBV28

CDR3nt: TGCGCCAGCAGTGAAGGGCATGGTGAGCAGTTCTTC
CDR3aa: CASSEGHGEQFF
j_gene: TRBJ2-1
abundance: .
d_gene: .
v_gene: TRBV10-1

CDR3nt: TGTGCCAGCAGTGAAGCGAGGTTCGGTGAAAAACTGTTTTTT
CDR3aa: CASSEARFGEKLFF
j_gene: TRBJ1-4
abundance: .
d_gene: .
v_gene: TRBV2

CDR3nt: TGTGCCAGCGGGCAAACGAACACTGAAGCTTTCTTT
CDR3aa: CASGQTNTEAFF
j_gene: TRBJ1-1
abundance: few
d_gene: .
v_gene: TRBV28

CDR3nt: TGTGCCAGCAGCCTTAAACAGGGGCCGCCCCAGCATTTT
CDR3aa: CASSLKQGPPQHF
j_gene: TRBJ1-5
abundance: .
d_gene: TRBD1
v_gene: TRBV6-5

CDR3nt: TGTGCCAGTAGTGGTTACAGGGGGCGAGCTGGCAATCAGCCCCAGCATTTT
CDR3aa: CASSGYRGRAGNQPQHF
j_gene: TRBJ1-5
abundance: once
d_gene: TRBD1
v_gene: TRBV19

CDR3nt: TGCGCCAGCAGCCACGGACACCTTAACACTGAAGCTTTCTTT
CDR3aa: CASSHGHLNTEAFF
j_gene: TRBJ1-1
abundance: .
d_gene: .
v_gene: TRBV5-1

CDR3nt: TGTGCCAGCAGCCAAGATTCCTCGTGGTCCGGGGACAGCCTCTCCTACGAGCAGTACTTC
CDR3aa: CASSQDSSWSGDSLSYEQYF
j_gene: TRBJ2-7
abundance: .
d_gene: TRBD1
v_gene: TRBV4-2

CDR3nt: TGTGCCAGCACCGACGGTGCAACTAATGAAAAACTGTTTTTT
CDR3aa: CASTDGATNEKLFF
j_gene: TRBJ1-4
abundance: once
d_gene: .
v_gene: TRBV28

CDR3nt: TGCGCCAGCACTAGCGGGATTGAGCAGTTCTTC
CDR3aa: CASTSGIEQFF
j_gene: TRBJ2-1
abundance: .
d_gene: TRBD2
v_gene: TRBV5-1

CDR3nt: TGTGCCAGCAGCTTATATTGGGCTGAAGAGCAGTTCTTC
CDR3aa: CASSLYWAEEQFF
j_gene: TRBJ2-1
abundance: .
d_gene: .
v_gene: TRBV11-2

CDR3nt: TGTGCCAGCAGCTACCTGGGGGTTAACTATGGCTACACCTTC
CDR3aa: CASSYLGVNYGYTF
j_gene: TRBJ1-2
abundance: .
d_gene: .
v_gene: TRBV6-5

CDR3nt: TGTGCCATCAGTGAGTCGGACTACGAGCAGTACTTC
CDR3aa: CAISESDYEQYF
j_gene: TRBJ2-7
abundance: once
d_gene: .
v_gene: TRBV10-3

CDR3nt: TGTGCCAGCAGTTACTCGGGAAGTAATGGCTACACCTTC
CDR3aa: CASSYSGSNGYTF
j_gene: TRBJ1-2
abundance: .
d_gene: .
v_gene: TRBV6-6

CDR3nt: TGCGCCAGCAGCTTGACACAGGGTGGGGATGAAAAACTGTTTTTT
CDR3aa: CASSLTQGGDEKLFF
j_gene: TRBJ1-4
abundance: .
d_gene: .
v_gene: TRBV5-1

CDR3nt: TGTGCCAGCACCCGCGGGGGGGACATTCAGTACTTC
CDR3aa: CASTRGGDIQYF
j_gene: TRBJ2-4
abundance: .
d_gene: TRBD2
v_gene: TRBV6-1

CDR3nt: TGTGCCAGCAGCAAGGGACAGCAATCCTACAATGAGCAGTTCTTC
CDR3aa: CASSKGQQSYNEQFF
j_gene: TRBJ2-1
abundance: .
d_gene: TRBD1
v_gene: TRBV5-4

CDR3nt: TGTGCCAGTAGTTCCCGACTAGCGGGAGGGCTCGATACGCAGTATTTT
CDR3aa: CASSSRLAGGLDTQYF
j_gene: TRBJ2-3
abundance: .
d_gene: TRBD2
v_gene: TRBV19

CDR3nt: TGTGCCAGCAGCGCCAGCGAACGTACGGGTACGCAGTATTTT
CDR3aa: CASSASERTGTQYF
j_gene: TRBJ2-3
abundance: .
d_gene: .
v_gene: TRBV6-1

CDR3nt: TGTGCCAGCACCCCGACACGGGGCGAAGAGACCCAGTACTTC
CDR3aa: CASTPTRGEETQYF
j_gene: TRBJ2-5
abundance: once
d_gene: .
v_gene: TRBV5-4

CDR3nt: TGTGCCAGCAGCCAAGATGGGGAGCTGTTTTTT
CDR3aa: CASSQDGELFF
j_gene: TRBJ2-2
abundance: .
d_gene: .
v_gene: TRBV14

CDR3nt: TGCGCCAGCAGCTTGAGCCCACTAGCGGCTGGTGGTATTTACAATGAGCAGTTCTTC
CDR3aa: CASSLSPLAAGGIYNEQFF
j_gene: TRBJ2-1
abundance: .
d_gene: TRBD2
v_gene: TRBV5-1

CDR3nt: TGTGCCGGCAGCTTGCGGTTAGTCCACGAGCAGTACTTC
CDR3aa: CAGSLRLVHEQYF
j_gene: TRBJ2-7
abundance: .
d_gene: .
v_gene: TRBV5-6

CDR3nt: TGTGCCATCAGTGAGGCAGGGACTGAAAGACTGTTCTTT
CDR3aa: CAISEAGTERLFF
j_gene: TRBJ1-4
abundance: .
d_gene: .
v_gene: TRBV10-3

CDR3nt: TGTGCCAGCAGTTCCCCCGGGACAGGGAGCTATGGCTACACCTTC
CDR3aa: CASSSPGTGSYGYTF
j_gene: TRBJ1-2
abundance: .
d_gene: TRBD1
v_gene: TRBV28

CDR3nt: TGTGCCAGCAGCTCCCTCCCCCGTGGCTTGGGCACAGATACGCAGTATTTT
CDR3aa: CASSSLPRGLGTDTQYF
j_gene: TRBJ2-3
abundance: .
d_gene: .
v_gene: TRBV7-2

CDR3nt: TGTGCCACCAGCCAGGTATACGAGCAGTACTTC
CDR3aa: CATSQVYEQYF
j_gene: TRBJ2-7
abundance: .
d_gene: .
v_gene: TRBV10-3

CDR3nt: TGTGCCAGCTCACCTTGGGAGGTGACTAGCGGGGTGACAGATACGCAGTATTTT
CDR3aa: CASSPWEVTSGVTDTQYF
j_gene: TRBJ2-3
abundance: .
d_gene: TRBD2
v_gene: TRBV18

CDR3nt: TGTGCCAGCAACGCCGTAGCGGAGGGGTCGTTAACTGAAGCTTTCTTT
CDR3aa: CASNAVAEGSLTEAFF
j_gene: TRBJ1-1
abundance: few
d_gene: .
v_gene: TRBV9

CDR3nt: TGTGCCAGCAGCCCGGGACAGCGTAATGAAAAACTGTTTTTT
CDR3aa: CASSPGQRNEKLFF
j_gene: TRBJ1-4
abundance: .
d_gene: TRBD1
v_gene: TRBV7-3

CDR3nt: TGTGCCAGCAGTCTTCTAGGCCAAGAGACCCAGTACTTC
CDR3aa: CASSLLGQETQYF
j_gene: TRBJ2-5
abundance: .
d_gene: .
v_gene: TRBV6-5

CDR3nt: TGCAGCTGGTCCTCGAACTATGGCTACACCTTC
CDR3aa: CSWSSNYGYTF
j_gene: TRBJ1-2
abundance: .
d_gene: .
v_gene: TRBV29-1

CDR3nt: TGTGCCAGCACCCCCCCGGGACAGCGACATGAAAAACTGTTTTTT
CDR3aa: CASTPPGQRHEKLFF
j_gene: TRBJ1-4
abundance: .
d_gene: TRBD1
v_gene: TRBV28

CDR3nt: TGTGCCAGCAGTGAATACCAGCCGAACACTGAAGCTTTCTTT
CDR3aa: CASSEYQPNTEAFF
j_gene: TRBJ1-1
abundance: few
d_gene: .
v_gene: TRBV25-1

CDR3nt: TGTGCCAGCAGTTTGCTAGTTCCAACAACTAACTATGGCTACACCTTC
CDR3aa: CASSLLVPTTNYGYTF
j_gene: TRBJ1-2
abundance: .
d_gene: .
v_gene: TRBV28

CDR3nt: TGCAGCGTTGAAAAGGAATCCTACGAGCAGTACTTC
CDR3aa: CSVEKESYEQYF
j_gene: TRBJ2-7
abundance: .
d_gene: .
v_gene: TRBV29-1

CDR3nt: TGCGCCAGGAAAAGGGTGGGCACAGATACGCAGTATTTT
CDR3aa: CARKRVGTDTQYF
j_gene: TRBJ2-3
abundance: .
d_gene: .
v_gene: TRBV23-1

CDR3nt: TGTGCCAGCAGCTTAACGAGGGGTAGCGTCCCAGATACGCAGTATTTT
CDR3aa: CASSLTRGSVPDTQYF
j_gene: TRBJ2-3
abundance: .
d_gene: .
v_gene: TRBV7-3

CDR3nt: TGTGCCAGCAGCTTATTCTCCTACGAGCAGTACTTC
CDR3aa: CASSLFSYEQYF
j_gene: TRBJ2-7
abundance: .
d_gene: .
v_gene: TRBV5-6

CDR3nt: TGTGCCAGCACCTCCGGGGACAGATTCTATGGCTACACCTTC
CDR3aa: CASTSGDRFYGYTF
j_gene: TRBJ1-2
abundance: .
d_gene: TRBD1
v_gene: TRBV28

CDR3nt: TGTGCCAGCAGACCTAGCGGAGAGGGTTACGAGCAGTACTTC
CDR3aa: CASRPSGEGYEQYF
j_gene: TRBJ2-7
abundance: .
d_gene: TRBD2
v_gene: TRBV28